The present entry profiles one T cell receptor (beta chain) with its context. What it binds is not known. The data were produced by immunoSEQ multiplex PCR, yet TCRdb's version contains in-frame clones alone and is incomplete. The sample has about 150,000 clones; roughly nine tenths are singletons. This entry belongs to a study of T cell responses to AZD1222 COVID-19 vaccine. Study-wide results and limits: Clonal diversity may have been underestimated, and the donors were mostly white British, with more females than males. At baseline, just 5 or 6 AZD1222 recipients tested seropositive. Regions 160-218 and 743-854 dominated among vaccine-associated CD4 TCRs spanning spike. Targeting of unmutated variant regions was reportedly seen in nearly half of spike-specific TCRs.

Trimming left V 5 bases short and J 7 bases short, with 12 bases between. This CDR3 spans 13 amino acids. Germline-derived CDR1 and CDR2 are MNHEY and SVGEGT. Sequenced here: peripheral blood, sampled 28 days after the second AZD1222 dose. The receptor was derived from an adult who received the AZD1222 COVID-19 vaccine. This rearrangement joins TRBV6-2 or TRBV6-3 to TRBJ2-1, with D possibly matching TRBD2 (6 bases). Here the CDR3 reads CASSPGLINEQFF. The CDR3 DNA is TGTGCCAGCAGTCCGGGACTTATTAATGAGCAGTTCTTC.